The 9 T cell receptor beta chains below all came from one sample that was sequenced in a study of blood T cell repertoires in COVID-19. Data came from immunoSEQ multiplex PCR; TCRdb stores just in-frame clones and leaves some out. The sample carries 180,000 or so clones, roughly nine tenths recorded once. Sequenced sample: peripheral blood. The source is a man in his late teens or twenties with acute or convalescent COVID-19.

This clone was recorded only once. V is TRBV5-1 and J is TRBJ2-5, with 13 bases fitting TRBD2. V gave up 2 bases and J gave up 4 bases; unmatched junction bases: 8. Germline assignment: CDR1 SGHRS and CDR2 YFSETQ. The CDR3 consists of 17 residues. In DNA, the CDR3 is TGCGCCAGCAGCTTAGGGACTAGCGGGGAGCTGGGAGAGACCCAGTACTTC. Translation: CASSLGTSGELGETQYF.

J is TRBJ2-2 and V is TRBV11-2; D unresolved. Germline CDR1 SGHAT, CDR2 FQNNGV. The length of the CDR3 is 14 residues. Trimming pared 3 bases from V and 0 bases from J, leaving 5 bases between. The CDR3 loop reads CASSFPANTGELFF. The CDR3 nucleotides read TGTGCCAGCAGCTTTCCCGCGAACACCGGGGAGCTGTTTTTT.

The rearrangement joins TRBV5-8 to TRBJ2-5; D is undetermined. The length of the CDR3 is 16 residues. The germline gives CDR1 SGHTS, CDR2 YDEGEE. The V gene lost 3 bases and the J gene lost 3 bases, with 18 bases spanning the gap. The CDR3 protein is CASSSRRAEKKETQYF. DNA for the CDR3: TGTGCCAGCAGCTCCAGGCGTGCCGAAAAAAAAGAGACCCAGTACTTC.

The chain couples TRBV30 to TRBJ2-7; TRBD1 matches 7 bases. The germline gives CDR1 GTSNPN, CDR2 SVGIG (reference sequence). The CDR3 runs to 15 residues. The J segment lost 0 bases and the V segment lost 0 bases, leaving 5 bases of the junction unmatched. The CDR3 DNA is TGTGCCTGGAGTGTATCGGGACAGTTCTCCTACGAGCAGTACGTC. Residues: CAWSVSGQFSYEQYV.

The chain uses TRBV7-9 and TRBJ2-3, with 14 nucleotides matching TRBD2. CDR3 length equals 17 residues. Germline V gene data show CDR1 as SEHNR and CDR2 as FQNEAQ (reference sequence). After removal of 5 bases from V and 0 bases from J, the junction contained 4 bases not matched to a gene. The CDR3 sequence is CASSRLAGGQSTDTQYF. In DNA, the CDR3 is TGTGCCAGCAGCCGACTAGCGGGGGGGCAAAGCACAGATACGCAGTATTTT.

J is TRBJ2-6 and V is TRBV2; 8 bases are a match to TRBD1. The J segment lost 0 bases and the V segment lost 2 bases, leaving 9 bases of the junction unmatched. Germline values: CDR1 SNHLY, CDR2 FYNNEI. The CDR3 consists of 19 residues. The CDR3 spells CASSEYDRGVNSGANVLTF. As DNA, the CDR3 is TGTGCCAGCAGTGAATACGACAGGGGAGTCAACTCTGGGGCCAACGTCCTGACTTTC.

V is TRBV7-2 and J is TRBJ2-2; 11 nucleotides line up with TRBD2. V dropped 1 base and J dropped 5; count of bases not matched to a gene: 9. Germline lookup yields CDR1 SGHTA and CDR2 FQGNSA. This CDR3 contains 18 residues. CDR3 nucleotide sequence: TGTGCCAGCAGCTTAGTTCCTAGCGGGGGGAGTAGTACCGGGGAGCTGTTTTTT. Protein product: CASSLVPSGGSSTGELFF.

This clone was found once. The genes are TRBV19 and TRBJ1-5; 8 nucleotides agree with TRBD1. Germline V gives CDR1 LNHDA, CDR2 SQIVND (reference sequence). This CDR3 is built from 18 residues. Losses at the gene ends were 2 bases for V and 1 base for J; bases not matched to a gene: 10. In DNA, the CDR3 is TGTGCCAGTAGTATAAGCTCGGGACAGGTGGGGAGCAATCAGCCCCAGCATTTT. This translates into CASSISSGQVGSNQPQHF.

The V gene is TRBV3-1 (or the pseudogene TRBV3-2), the J gene TRBJ2-3, with 10 nucleotides matching TRBD2. The CDR3 has 15 amino acids. Trimming at V came to 1 base and at J to 7 bases, leaving 5 bases not matched to a gene. From germline, CDR1 is LGHDT and CDR2 YNNKEL (reference sequence). This CDR3 is CASSQGAGGLNTQYF. As DNA, the CDR3 is TGTGCCAGCAGCCAAGGAGCGGGGGGGTTAAATACGCAGTATTTT.